The entry below describes one T cell receptor beta chain. V gave up 1 base and J gave up 1 base; unmatched junction bases: 7. CDR3 length equals 17 residues. The germline gives CDR1 SGHRS, CDR2 YFSETQ. TCRdb's copy holds only in-frame clones and misses some; the assay was immunoSEQ multiplex PCR. The sample lists around 62,000 clones, 95% to 98% occurring once. The record originates from a study of technical replicates of blood from several donors. The chain combines TRBV5-1 with TRBJ2-3, with 9 bases identical to TRBD2. The source of this sequence is a human donor in good health. The sample taken for sequencing was T cells isolated from PBMCs. The CDR3 DNA sequence: TGCGCCAGCAGCTTGAACGTCGGCGGGAGGGGCACAGATACGCAGTATTTT. Protein product: CASSLNVGGRGTDTQYF.